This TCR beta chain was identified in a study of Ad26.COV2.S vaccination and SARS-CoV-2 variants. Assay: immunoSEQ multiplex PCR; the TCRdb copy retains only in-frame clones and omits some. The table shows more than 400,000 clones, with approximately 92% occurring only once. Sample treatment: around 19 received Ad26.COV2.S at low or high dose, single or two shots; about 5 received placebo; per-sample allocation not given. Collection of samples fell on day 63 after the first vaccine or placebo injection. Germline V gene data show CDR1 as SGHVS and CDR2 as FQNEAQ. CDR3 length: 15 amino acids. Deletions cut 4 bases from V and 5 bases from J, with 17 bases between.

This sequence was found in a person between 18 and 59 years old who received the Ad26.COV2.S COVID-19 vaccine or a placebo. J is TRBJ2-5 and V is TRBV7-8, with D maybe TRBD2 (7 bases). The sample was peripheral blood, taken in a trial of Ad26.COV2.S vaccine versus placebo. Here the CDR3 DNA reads TGTGCCAGCAGCTCAGTTGTGGGGGGGCGTGAGACCCAGTACTTC. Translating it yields CASSSVVGGRETQYF.